This record concerns one TCR beta chain sequence. Its antigen remains undetermined. The DNA is left out, because the CDR3 cannot be placed on it with certainty; the CDR3 is given as TCRdb lists it. The CDR3 measures 15 amino acids from cysteine to phenylalanine. The cohort was made up of several hundred healthy bone marrow donors. Cohort members were all nominally healthy when sampled, although unrecorded immune exposures were likely present. The donor tested CMV seronegative, placing the donor among the roughly 350 seronegative members of the cohort. A peripheral blood sample was provided by each donor, and peripheral blood mononuclear cells were used for TCR beta sequencing. Genomic DNA was extracted from the blood cell samples with the Qiagen DNeasy Blood Extraction Kit. This sample is drawn from a study of cytomegalovirus exposure and HLA in healthy donors (dated by TCRdb to 2015 to 2018). Study-wide context: An earlier analysis of some 500 of the donors reported roughly 300 Gb of sequence data and about 100 million unique TCR beta sequences from some 180 million T cells. A later analysis re-examined previously published TCR beta repertoires from 600 to 700 donors and added high-resolution HLA genotyping to investigate patterns of TCR occurrence. An earlier analysis of nearly 600 of the donors applied high-throughput TCR beta sequencing to assess whether each TCR beta V gene segment acted as functional or pseudogenic. The T cell repertoires of about 700 subjects were profiled by immunosequencing and related to cytomegalovirus serostatus. Every repertoire in the discovery cohort had been generated on one and the same sequencing platform. On average, 235,054 unique TCR beta nucleotide sequences were sequenced per donor among 350 to 400 genotyped donors of the cohort, with 15% to 20% of those sequences being non-productive. High-throughput TCR immunosequencing, statistical association of individual TCRs with disease status, and machine learning were combined to predict cytomegalovirus infection status. The number of typed donors differed by locus: about 620-630 for A, B, C, DRB1 and DQB1; 522 for DQA1; approximately 600 for DPA1; and roughly 470 for DPB1. Of the 350 to 400 genotyped donors, around 81% fell in the genetic ancestry cluster associated with self-reported Caucasian donors. About five DR-DQ haplotypes were treated as single units for association and clustering because of strong linkage in the cohort. Besides the first cohort of around 670 subjects, a separate validation cohort made up of 95 to 150 different subjects was used. Donor age, sex, ethnicity and CMV serostatus were compiled alongside the repertoire data. HLA typing covered class I and class II loci at four-digit resolution. Around 300 gigabases of sequencing data and tens of millions of unique TCR sequences were included in an early release covering several hundred HLA-typed donors. The study aimed to test whether cataloging public T cell receptors could reveal signatures of past pathogen exposure. Genome-wide SNP genotypes for about three fifths of the 666 donors were used in a later genetic analysis, which treated that subset as a discovery cohort. In the later analysis, no new phenotypic data were used to find candidate immune exposures; instead, reliance was placed on TCR beta sequences and their occurrence across donors.

Receptor libraries were prepared by the immunoSEQ multiplex PCR assay. A mixture of 60 forward primers for TCR Vbeta segments and 13 reverse primers for TCR Jbeta segments was used in the multiplex PCR. The CDR3 region of rearranged TCR beta genes was amplified from genomic DNA by a multiplex PCR assay. The amplified TCR beta libraries were sequenced on the Illumina HiSeq System as 87-base-pair reads. On the authors' methods: In a later analysis, tens of millions of unique TCR beta chains were counted across the roughly 700 repertoires, and around 11 million of these chains were shared by at least two donors. To remove PCR and sequencing errors, raw reads were error-corrected and collapsed into unique sequences using a nearest-neighbor algorithm that merged closely related sequences. Alignment of CDR3 sequences to IMGT reference sequences was used to assign V, D and J gene segments. For a sequence to be retained, at least a six-nucleotide match to both a V gene segment and a J gene segment was required. Rearrangements were called productive when the CDR3 lacked stop codons and stayed in frame with V and J; all others were non-productive. CDR3 was defined by IMGT convention, running from the second conserved V-encoded cysteine to the conserved J-encoded phenylalanine. The earlier analysis of roughly 590 of the donors excluded sequences that lacked an unambiguous match to a single V gene segment. In an earlier analysis of 587 of the donors, a V segment was called functional when productive rearrangements were above 56.7%, and segregating when the standard deviation between donors exceeded 5%. To diagnose cytomegalovirus status from the catalog of TCR beta chain sequences, a statistical classification framework was built. In a later analysis, V and J genes were assigned by comparing TCR nucleotide sequences against IMGT/GENE-DB human TR gene sequences. A later analysis assigned CDR3 sequences and most-parsimonious VDJ recombination scenarios with the TCRdist pipeline. A later analysis defined each TCR beta chain by its CDR3 amino acid sequence plus V-gene family, and excluded reads lacking a unique V-gene family. To address suspected cross-contamination and a sequencing artifact, a later analysis removed roughly 580 highly shared, low-generation-probability nucleotide sequences. In a later analysis, a clonal expansion index for each public chain was calculated from normalized within-repertoire ranks of inferred template counts. In a later analysis, generation probabilities were computed using a VDJ recombination model fitted to out-of-frame rearrangements, and the results were checked against IGoR. In a later analysis, hypergeometric tests were used to score TCR-TCR, TCR-HLA and TCR-CMV co-occurrence, with a repertoire-size bias correction applied to TCR pairs. In a later analysis, false discovery rates were estimated by permuting HLA or CMV assignments 20 times. In a later analysis, co-occurring TCRs were grouped with DBSCAN, and TCRdist sequence similarity was added when clustering was performed within HLA-allele-positive subsets. Co-occurrence clustering excluded repertoires with fewer than 30,000 or more than 120,000 public chains, plus five with anomalous nucleotide sharing. The table comes from immuneACCESS by way of TCRdb, which keeps in-frame sequences with V and J called. Part of the clones is missing from these tables; in studies checked, under half for an unresolved V gene and the rest for unknown reasons. That table furnishes V, J and clone size, whereas the DNA furnished D and trimming. Across this sample there are 90,000 or so clones, with about 79% seen only once. The ten largest clones represent nearly 6% of the sample.

Overall study results and their limits: While some public TCRs were present in many individuals, most TCR sequences turned up only very rarely across donors. Several of the top co-occurrence clusters appeared to be linked to parvovirus B19, influenza, CMV and Epstein-Barr virus, according to a later analysis. The authors suggested that the approach could potentially be generalized to other disease states and immunological phenotypes. In a later genetic analysis, fewer N-insertions in productive TCRs were reported among donors in an Asian-associated ancestry cluster than the roughly 700-donor mean. A cluster of highly shared sequence variants was judged likely to represent a technical artifact of the sequencing pipeline. A later analysis found that HLA-associated TCR beta chains were more clonally expanded and had lower generation probabilities than equally common non-associated chains. The classifier was reported to diagnose cytomegalovirus status with high specificity and sensitivity in both the original cohort and the validation cohort. In vitro tests confirmed that three of the cytomegalovirus-associated TCR beta chains recognize cytomegalovirus antigens. A further reported finding was that TCR beta sequences accurately predicted the HLA-A and HLA-B alleles for most subjects in the first cohort. A later analysis associated about 16,000 TCR beta sequences with specific HLA alleles at a false discovery rate of 0.05. The cohort was sequenced for TCR beta chains only, and without alpha or paired-chain data the features that could be detected were limited. The earlier analysis of 587 of the donors excluded around 17 rarely observed V segments, including chromosome 9 orphons, because counts were too low. In a later analysis, the rate of TCR association differed among HLA loci, with DRB1 alleles having the most associated TCRs and HLA-C alleles having the fewest. An association between a missense DCLRE1C variant and V-gene and J-gene trimming of TCR beta chains was found in a later genetic analysis and replicated in an independent cohort. In the study, around 150 TCR beta chains were listed as associated with cytomegalovirus. An earlier analysis of around 600 of the donors showed that most TCR beta V segments appeared in productive rearrangements either about 87% or about 30% of the time, which broadly matched IMGT annotations. When HLA alleles, especially DR and DQ, strongly co-occurred, attributing TCR associations to individual alleles was difficult. Presence/absence analyses assumed roughly uniform sequencing depth across donors, an assumption that may not hold. A later analysis found that most CMV-associated TCR beta chains appeared HLA-restricted, with HLA associations seemingly driven largely by CMV exposure. Correlated functional status among segregating V segments might be attributable to linkage disequilibrium, but an unknown experimental factor could not be ruled out. Because some donors lacked HLA typing at each locus, the association tests relied only on the typed subset. For the cohort, immune exposure information was limited to CMV serostatus. The 87-base-pair reads could not distinguish some IMGT-functional V segments, including TRBV6-2 and TRBV6-3, so those segments were excluded.

This chain joins TRBV1 to TRBJ2-3; the table's D gene call, TRBD2, was not cross checked with the DNA. TRBV1 is recorded as a pseudogene. The origin of this receptor is a female donor in good health and CMV-seronegative. The sequenced sample consisted of PBMCs. The CDR3 reads CTSSQVASGSNTQYF.